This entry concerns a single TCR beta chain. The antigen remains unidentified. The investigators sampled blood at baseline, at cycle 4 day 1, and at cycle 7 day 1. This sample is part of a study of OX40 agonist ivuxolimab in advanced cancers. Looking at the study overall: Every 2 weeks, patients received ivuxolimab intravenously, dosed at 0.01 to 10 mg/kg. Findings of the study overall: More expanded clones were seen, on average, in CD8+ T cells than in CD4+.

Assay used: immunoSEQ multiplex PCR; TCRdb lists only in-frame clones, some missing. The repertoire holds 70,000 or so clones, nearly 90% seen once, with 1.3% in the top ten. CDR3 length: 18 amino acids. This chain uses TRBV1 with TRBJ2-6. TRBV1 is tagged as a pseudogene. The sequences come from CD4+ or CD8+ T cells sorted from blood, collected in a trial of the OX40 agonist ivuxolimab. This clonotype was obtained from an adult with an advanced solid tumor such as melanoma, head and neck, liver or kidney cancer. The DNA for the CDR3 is TGCACCAGCAGTTCAGCTTGTTTATGCACAAATCGGGCCAACGTCCTGACTTTC. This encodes CTSSSACLCTNRANVLTF.